Each of the 18 T cell receptor beta chains below was sequenced from the same sample in a study of OX40 agonist ivuxolimab in advanced cancers. Assay: immunoSEQ multiplex PCR; the TCRdb copy retains only in-frame clones and omits some. The table has over 70,000 clones, approximately 86% seen once; the top ten hold under 2%. The sequencing here drew on CD4+ or CD8+ T cells sorted from blood, taken in a trial of the OX40 agonist ivuxolimab. All receptors come from an adult with an advanced solid tumor such as melanoma, head and neck, liver or kidney cancer.

The chain carries TRBV7-9 and TRBJ1-2, with 8 bases lining up with TRBD1. This CDR3 has 14 residues. Germline V gene sequence: CDR1 SEHNR, CDR2 FQNEAQ (reference sequence). Trimming took 5 bases from V and 7 from J; bases not matched to a gene: 9. CDR3 protein: CASSPTGVGSGYTF. The CDR3, as DNA: TGTGCCAGCAGCCCGACAGGGGTGGGAAGTGGCTACACCTTC.

V gene TRBV25-1 combines with J gene TRBJ2-7, with 7 bases aligning to TRBD2. In germline, CDR1 is MGHDK, CDR2 SYGVNS. The V and J ends lost 5 bases and 3 bases, in that order; junction bases with no gene match: 10. This CDR3 region has 15 residues. CDR3 protein: CASSQGGASGYEQYF. The CDR3 DNA reads TGTGCCAGCAGTCAAGGAGGGGCTAGCGGCTACGAGCAGTACTTC.

This clone was detected a few times. V is TRBV6-5 and J is TRBJ2-5; the D gene could be TRBD1 or TRBD2 (5 bases each). In germline, CDR1 is MNHEY, CDR2 SVGAGI. The germline V and J ends were trimmed by 2 bases and 3 bases, with 16 bases remaining between them. This CDR3 is 16 amino acids long. CDR3 DNA sequence: TGTGCCAGCAGTTACATTCGGGGCCAGGTAGAAGAGACCCAGTACTTC. Protein product: CASSYIRGQVEETQYF.

This clone was recorded only once. The chain employs TRBV5-6 and TRBJ2-7, with TRBD1 as a possible D gene (5 bases). CDR3 length: 14 residues. Trimming shortened V by 1 base and J by 2 bases, and 10 bases separated the two germline ends. Germline V gene lookup returns CDR1 SGHDT and CDR2 YYEEEE. DNA of the CDR3: TGTGCCAGCAGCTTGTTGGGGCAGACCTACGAGCAGTACTTC. Protein sequence: CASSLLGQTYEQYF.

The chain recombines TRBV28 with TRBJ2-7; D is ambiguous. This CDR3 spans 16 amino acids. The germline V gene encodes CDR1 MDHEN and CDR2 SYDVKM. Trimming shortened V by 7 bases and J by 4 bases, and 23 bases separated the two germline ends. The CDR3 protein is CASTPLISGPDYEQYF. CDR3 in DNA: TGTGCCAGCACCCCTCTAATAAGTGGGCCCGATTACGAGCAGTACTTC.

This rearrangement joins TRBV18 to TRBJ1-2, with 8 bases matching TRBD1. V gave up 6 bases and J gave up 4 bases; unmatched junction bases: 7. This CDR3 is 14 amino acids long. CDR1 and CDR2 (germline): KGHSH, LQKENI. CDR3 nucleotide sequence: TGTGCCAGCTCCGTCGACAGGGGTCCCTATGGCTACACCTTC. This codes for CASSVDRGPYGYTF.

This chain connects TRBV4-2 to TRBJ2-7; 7 nucleotides agree with TRBD2. Germline lookup yields CDR1 LGHNA and CDR2 YNFKEQ. The CDR3 is 14 amino acids. V dropped 1 base and J dropped 1; count of bases not matched to a gene: 1. The CDR3 coding sequence is TGTGCCAGCAGCCAAGGGGGGGGGTCCTACGAGCAGTACTTC. Translated, it gives CASSQGGGSYEQYF.

The gene calls are TRBV10-3 and TRBJ1-3, with a tentative D call TRBD1 (6 bases). V shed 3 bases and J shed 3 bases, with 18 bases lying between them. This CDR3 is built from 17 residues. CDR1 is ENHRY, CDR2 SYGVKD, per germline. Here the CDR3 reads CAISEQMDSWYGNTIYF. CDR3 bases: TGTGCCATCAGTGAACAAATGGACAGCTGGTATGGAAACACCATATATTTT.

The chain uses TRBV2 and TRBJ1-2; D gene unclear. Trimming pared 2 bases from V and 4 bases from J, leaving 11 bases between. CDR1 is SNHLY and CDR2 is FYNNEI in the germline V gene. The CDR3 is 14 residues long. In DNA, the CDR3 is TGTGCCAGCAGTGAAAAAGGGCCGGTCTATGGCTACACCTTC. This translates into CASSEKGPVYGYTF.

This clone was counted a few times. The CDR3 DNA reads as TGTGCCAGCAGTTTGGACAATCAGCCCCAGCATTTT. Translating gives CASSLDNQPQHF. This sequence joins TRBV2 and TRBJ1-5; D remains ambiguous. Per germline, CDR1 SNHLY and CDR2 FYNNEI. V shed 5 bases and J shed 3 bases, with 5 bases lying between them. This CDR3 contains 12 residues. The variable domain in full, with the rest retrieved from reference TRBV2 and TRBJ1-5, is EPEVTQTPSHQVTQMGQEVILRCVPISNHLYFYWYRQILGQKVEFLVSFYNNEISEKSEIFDDQFSVERPDGSNFTLKIRSTKLEDSAMYFCASSLDNQPQHFGDGTRLSIL.

The rearrangement uses TRBV12-5 and TRBJ1-6; D uncertain. This CDR3 spans 16 amino acids. V was trimmed by 2 bases and J by 6 bases, leaving 14 bases between them. Germline assignment: CDR1 LGHNT and CDR2 FRNRAP. CDR3 bases: TGTGCTAGTGGTTTGATACGGCGGAGCTCTAATTCACCCCTCCACTTT. Its protein product is CASGLIRRSSNSPLHF. Full variable domain (missing parts from reference TRBV12-5 and TRBJ1-6): DARVTQTPRHKVTEMGQEVTMRCQPILGHNTVFWYRQTMMQGLELLAYFRNRAPLDDSGMPKDRFSAEMPDATLATLKIQPSEPRDSAVYFCASGLIRRSSNSPLHFGNGTRLTVT.

The rearrangement links TRBV7-9 to TRBJ1-1; D is uncertain. The CDR3 is 14 residues long. Trimming left V 4 bases short and J 4 bases short, with 13 bases between. The germline V gene has CDR1 SEHNR and CDR2 FQNEAQ (reference sequence). CDR3 coding DNA: TGTGCCAGCAGCTCCCGTCTGGGTGTCACTGAAGCTTTCTTT. Translated: CASSSRLGVTEAFF.

This clone has only a few counts. The chain's CDR3 is CASSLGGNPTTNEKLFF. The CDR3 DNA follows: TGTGCCAGCAGCCTAGGGGGAAACCCCACAACTAATGAAAAACTGTTTTTT. This chain joins TRBV5-5 and TRBJ1-4; perhaps TRBD1 as D (6 bases). Deletions cut 4 bases from V and 0 bases from J, with 16 bases between. CDR3 length: 17 amino acids. Germline CDR1 and CDR2: SGHKS and YYEKEE (reference sequence).

This clone was found a few times. The rearrangement links TRBV14 to TRBJ1-6; D not certain. With 5 bases removed from V and 10 bases from J, the gap between germline ends came to 12 bases. Germline V gene lookup returns CDR1 SGHDN and CDR2 FVKESK. The CDR3 contains 13 residues. This chain's CDR3 is CASSTIGGSPLHF. As DNA, the CDR3 is TGTGCCAGCAGCACCATAGGAGGATCACCCCTCCACTTT.

The rearrangement uses TRBV7-9 and TRBJ2-2; D remains unclear. V shed 4 bases and J shed 1 base, with 7 bases lying between them. CDR3 length: 14 amino acids. CDR1 and CDR2 from the germline V gene are SEHNR and FQNEAQ (reference sequence). The CDR3 reads CASSYARNTGELFF. The CDR3 nucleotides are TGTGCCAGCAGCTATGCAAGGAACACCGGGGAGCTGTTTTTT. The whole variable domain, filled in from reference TRBV7-9 and TRBJ2-2, reads DTGVSQNPRHKITKRGQNVTFRCDPISEHNRLYWYRQTLGQGPEFLTYFQNEAQLEKSRLLSDRFSAERPKGSFSTLEIQRTEQGDSAMYLCASSYARNTGELFFGEGSRLTVL.

The chain employs TRBV5-1 and TRBJ2-5, with D perhaps matching TRBD1 (6 bases). Per germline, CDR1 SGHRS and CDR2 YFSETQ. The CDR3 totals 13 residues. V was shortened by 5 bases and J by 3 bases, with 11 bases between the two germline ends. This chain's CDR3 is CASRQGFEETQYF. The CDR3 nucleotides are TGCGCCAGCAGGCAGGGGTTCGAAGAGACCCAGTACTTC.

The chain is built from TRBV5-1 and TRBJ1-5; D unresolved. The germline V gene has CDR1 SGHRS and CDR2 YFSETQ. CDR3 length equals 13 residues. V shed 0 bases and J shed 0 bases, with 1 base lying between them. CDR3 amino acids: CASSLGSNQPQHF. Written as DNA, the CDR3 is TGCGCCAGCAGCTTGGGTAGCAATCAGCCCCAGCATTTT.

This rearrangement joins TRBV10-1 to TRBJ2-1; 11 bases agree with TRBD1. Germline CDR1 WNHNN, CDR2 SYGVQD (reference sequence). The CDR3 runs to 13 residues. The V gene end was trimmed by 8 bases and the J gene end by 6 bases; junction bases not matched to a gene: 3. The CDR3 loop is CASGQGAINEQFF. Here the CDR3 DNA reads TGCGCCAGCGGACAGGGGGCCATCAATGAGCAGTTCTTC.